One sample yielded the 8 T cell receptor beta chains listed below, sequenced in a study of shared clonotypes between healthy human individuals (dated by TCRdb to 2020 to 2021). Receptor libraries were prepared by the immunoSEQ multiplex PCR assay. TCRdb took over this immuneACCESS table, retaining in-frame rearrangements with V and J assigned. Such tables are incomplete; in checked studies, under half of the missing clones stem from an unresolved V gene, and the remainder is unexplained. For this sample there are about 2.4 million clones; approximately 94% appear just once. Together, the top ten hold roughly 0.13% of the sample. The sample consisted of naive CD4+ T cells sorted from blood. The label giving this sample's cell subset or site can be read as: CD45RA+ positively selected. The receptor source for this set is a young man in good health.

This clone was counted a single time. CDR3: CASSLVGGQKNIQYF. For the CDR3, the DNA is TGTGCCAGCAGCTTAGTTGGGGGGCAGAAAAACATTCAGTACTTC. The chain uses TRBV13 and TRBJ2-4; either TRBD1 or TRBD2 may fit D (6 bases each). The CDR3 contains 15 residues. Per the germline V gene, CDR1 is PRHDT and CDR2 is FYEKMQ (reference sequence). V was cut by 1 base and J by 4 bases, with 11 bases left in between.

V gene TRBV5-6 combines with J gene TRBJ2-2, with TRBD1 as a possible D gene (6 bases). CDR1 is SGHDT, CDR2 YYEEEE, per germline. CDR3 length equals 16 residues. Deletions cut 0 bases from V and 3 bases from J, with 12 bases between. The CDR3 DNA reads TGTGCCAGCAGCTTGGTGTACAGGGAACACACCGGGGAGCTGTTTTTT. Translating it yields CASSLVYREHTGELFF.

The count of this clone is one. This chain joins TRBV7-2 and TRBJ1-1; D is ambiguous. Germline V lookup: CDR1 SGHTA, CDR2 FQGNSA. V lost 5 bases and J 5 bases, leaving 15 bases between the germline ends. The CDR3 totals 14 residues. The CDR3 region is CASSPRLGRTEAFF. The CDR3 DNA reads TGTGCCAGCAGCCCCCGTTTGGGGAGGACTGAAGCTTTCTTT. The whole variable domain, filled in from reference TRBV7-2 and TRBJ1-1, reads GAGVSQSPSNKVTEKGKDVELRCDPISGHTALYWYRQSLGQGLEFLIYFQGNSAPDKSGLPSDRFSAERTGGSVSTLTIQRTQQEDSAVYLCASSPRLGRTEAFFGQGTRLTVV.

The CDR3, as DNA: TGTGCCAGCAGTAGGGGCGGGGGTAATGAAAAACTGTTTTTT. Its translation is CASSRGGGNEKLFF. The rearrangement links TRBV9 to TRBJ1-4; tentatively, D is TRBD1 (5 bases). Germline V gene data show CDR1 as SGDLS and CDR2 as YYNGEE. This CDR3 is 14 amino acids long. V gave up 5 bases and J gave up 4 bases, with 12 bases separating them.

The rearrangement links TRBV5-1 to TRBJ1-2; D gene uncertain. V lost 2 bases and J lost 2, with 13 bases in between. The CDR3 is 15 residues long. Germline CDR1 reads SGHRS; CDR2 reads YFSETQ. CDR3 coding DNA: TGCGCCAGCAGCTTAGTAGGCAGCACCAACTATGGCTACACCTTC. Its protein is CASSLVGSTNYGYTF.

As concerns this clone: The same CDR3 can be traced to other DNA sequences in this sample. The rearrangement links TRBV5-4 to TRBJ2-3; a weak D match, TRBD2 (6 bases). This CDR3 spans 13 amino acids. The germline V and J ends were trimmed by 5 bases and 4 bases, with 11 bases remaining between them. Looked up from germline, CDR1 is SGHNT and CDR2 is YYREEE (reference sequence). CDR3 nucleotide sequence: TGTGCCAGCAGTGGAGGGGCGGCAGATACGCAGTATTTT. Translating it yields CASSGGAADTQYF.

V is TRBV5-1 and J is TRBJ2-5, with TRBD2 matching over 8 bases. CDR3 length equals 15 residues. With 5 bases clipped from V and 5 bases from J, the junction kept 11 bases outside the gene matches. CDR1 is SGHRS and CDR2 is YFSETQ in the germline V gene. CDR3 DNA sequence: TGCGCCAGCAGACCCTTAGCGGGACTTACGGAGACCCAGTACTTC. It is translated as CASRPLAGLTETQYF. Using reference TRBV5-1 and TRBJ2-5 for the parts outside the CDR3, the full variable domain is KAGVTQTPRYLIKTRGQQVTLSCSPISGHRSVSWYQQTPGQGLQFLFEYFSETQRNKGNFPGRFSGRQFSNSRSEMNVSTLELGDSALYLCASRPLAGLTETQYFGPGTRLLVL.

Here the CDR3 reads CASSPGTSGRGGETQYF. DNA of the CDR3: TGTGCCAGCAGCCCGGGGACTAGCGGGAGGGGCGGAGAGACCCAGTACTTC. The chain has TRBV5-4 and TRBJ2-5, with 16 positions matching TRBD2. Trimming cost V 4 bases and J 4 bases; bases outside gene matches: 7. Per the germline V gene, CDR1 is SGHNT and CDR2 is YYREEE (reference sequence). The CDR3 loop spans 17 amino acids.